This T cell receptor beta chain was captured by sequencing in a study of blood T cell repertoires in COVID-19 (TCRdb year 2020). In the study overall: Samples covering the acute and convalescent phases of COVID-19 were provided by collaborators in the United States, Italy and Spain. The material from the prospective study consisted of cDNA or gDNA derived from T cells, B-cell-depleted T cells, or PBMCs. The dataset comprised deeply sampled blood TCRbeta repertoires from subjects exposed to, actively infected with, or recovered from COVID-19. The repertoires were released in a freely available public database intended as a resource for research on the immune response to SARS-CoV-2. The samples were drawn from the first 160 participants of the ongoing ImmuneRACE study and from some 1,300 subjects provided by 6 global collaborators. Sample metadata almost always included a de-identified subject ID, COVID-19 status, age in years and sex. Where available, HLA class I and class II types were obtained from metadata supplied by the sample provider rather than from assay-based typing. Overall study results and their limits: The quantity of clinical and demographic metadata differed by source and by participant and was supplied without curation.

The germline V gene provides CDR1 SGHNT and CDR2 YENEEA. Trimming costs V 2 bases and J 0 bases, and their ends lie 8 bases apart. Measured from the cysteine to the phenylalanine, the CDR3 is 14 residues long. Only the CDR3 region is kept as DNA, spanning 42 bases read in frame from base 1. The immunoSEQ Assay, a bias-controlled multiplex PCR, was used to amplify TCRbeta CDR3 regions from genomic DNA. The authors' analysis ran thus. The number of nucleated cells in each sample was estimated by amplification of reference gene primers within the assay. Sequence reads were collapsed and filtered to measure the absolute abundance of every unique TCRbeta CDR3 rearrangement. For each sample, productive Simpson clonality was calculated by taking the square root of Simpson's diversity index across productive rearrangements. The table was pulled from immuneACCESS by TCRdb, which kept in-frame rearrangements only. Such tables lose some clones; where checked, under half of the loss comes from unresolved V genes, and the rest has no known cause. From that table come the V and J calls and clone size; the DNA was used to work out D and trimming. Across this sample there are 200,000 to 250,000 clones, with approximately 80% seen only once. Clones ranked in the top ten supply around a sixth of the sample.

There are a few counts of this clone. It has no known antigen specificity. The input lacks base qualities; no much larger clone sits a single base away. The collaborating institutions used their own protocols to collect whole blood in K2EDTA tubes. For TCRbeta analysis, collaborator samples were shipped as frozen whole blood, as isolated PBMCs, or as DNA extracted from either sample type. Specimen: peripheral blood. The chain is made from TRBV11-3 and TRBJ2-7; there is no confident call for the D gene. The sequence came from a woman older than 75 with active or convalescent COVID-19. DNA sequence: TGTGCCAGCAGCTTACGCGTGAGCTCCTACGAGCAGTACTTC. It translates as CASSLRVSSYEQYF. With all but the CDR3 taken from the reference TRBV11-3 and TRBJ2-7 genes, the full variable domain is: EAGVVQSPRYKIIEKKQPVAFWCNPISGHNTLYWYLQNLGQGPELLIRYENEEAVDDSQLPKDRFSAERLKGVDSTLKIQPAELGDSAVYLCASSLRVSSYEQYFGPGTRLTVT.